Shown below are 8 T cell receptor beta chains from a single sample sequenced in a study of chemoradiotherapy in HPV16-positive cancers. Repertoires were generated with immunoSEQ multiplex PCR, while TCRdb's copy carries only in-frame clones and drops some. The sample records some 9,600 clones, roughly 86% being singletons. The sample consisted of blood, taken from a patient who underwent chemoradiotherapy. The receptors originated from a human donor with HPV-associated anogenital cancer.

The J gene is TRBJ2-3, the V gene TRBV10-2; 8 nucleotides line up with TRBD1. This CDR3 region has 14 residues. Germline CDR1 reads WSHSY; CDR2 reads SAAADI. J lost 5 bases, V lost 5 bases, and 6 bases had no gene match. The DNA of the CDR3 is TGCGCCAGCAGTAGGGACAGGCAAATAGATACGCAGTATTTT. As protein: CASSRDRQIDTQYF.

V is TRBV13 and J is TRBJ1-2; no firm D call. CDR3 length: 19 residues. Trimming shortened V by 5 bases and J by 5 bases, and 30 bases separated the two germline ends. Germline CDR1 is PRHDT and CDR2 is FYEKMQ (reference sequence). In DNA, the CDR3 is TGTGCCAGCAGCCAAAGCGTTGGTCAGGCCGACCCTCGGCGGTATGGCTACACCTTC. It translates to CASSQSVGQADPRRYGYTF.

The rearrangement uses TRBV20-1 and TRBJ1-1, with D unclear. Trimming stripped 7 bases from V and 8 bases from J, with 11 bases between. Germline loops: CDR1 DFQATT, CDR2 SNEGSKA (reference sequence). The CDR3 length is 10 residues. The CDR3 loop reads CSVSRVEAFF. CDR3 in DNA: TGCAGTGTCAGTCGTGTCGAAGCTTTCTTT.

The chain carries TRBV29-1 and TRBJ2-7; possibly TRBD1 for D (6 bases). The CDR3 totals 12 residues. Germline V gives CDR1 SQVTM, CDR2 ANQGSEA. V lost 4 bases to trimming and J lost 7 bases, with 14 bases between them. This CDR3 is CSVVQGPQEQYF. The CDR3 DNA follows: TGCAGCGTTGTCCAGGGGCCCCAAGAGCAGTACTTC.

This clone was seen a few times. This chain links TRBV18 with TRBJ1-1; D is unresolved. V dropped 0 bases and J dropped 1 base, with 9 bases sitting between them. The CDR3 loop spans 15 amino acids. Germline CDR1 and CDR2: KGHSH and LQKENI. CDR3 in amino acids: CASSPPTLGNTEAFF. Here the CDR3 DNA reads TGTGCCAGCTCACCACCGACCTTAGGGAACACTGAAGCTTTCTTT.

The chain joins TRBV5-1 to TRBJ2-2; D call uncertain. This CDR3 region has 16 residues. Germline V gene lookup returns CDR1 SGHRS and CDR2 YFSETQ. V lost 1 base to trimming and J lost 0 bases, with 10 bases between them. The CDR3 nucleotides are TGCGCCAGCAGCTTGAATGTCCAGGCGAACACCGGGGAGCTGTTTTTT. Translating it yields CASSLNVQANTGELFF.

The chain links TRBV21-1 to TRBJ2-2; the tabulated D call, TRBD2, remains unverified against the DNA. TRBV21-1 is a pseudogene segment. This CDR3 is 13 amino acids long. CDR3 region: CASRIFRSGELFF. CDR3 nucleotide sequence: TGTGCCAGCAGGATATTTAGATCCGGGGAGCTGTTTTTT.

This clone has just one count. V gene TRBV10-3 combines with J gene TRBJ2-7, with 8 positions matching TRBD1. Germline V gene data show CDR1 as ENHRY and CDR2 as SYGVKD. Germline trimming cut 8 bases from V and 1 base from J; bases unmatched to any gene: 4. The CDR3 has 13 residues. CDR3 sequence reads: CAISTGGSYEQYF. CDR3 DNA: TGTGCCATCTCCACAGGGGGGTCCTACGAGCAGTACTTC.